This T cell receptor (beta chain) derives from a study of CD8 T cells in Susac syndrome. The CDR3 covers 18 residues. Per the germline V gene, CDR1 is DFQATT and CDR2 is SNEGSKA (reference sequence). V was clipped by 6 bases and J by 0 bases; unmatched bases: 18. After extraction with the RNeasy kit, roughly 0.45 to 1 ug of the RNA was reverse transcribed using random hexamers. TCR beta CDR3 was amplified by immunoSEQ covering 54 Vbeta and 13 Jbeta. TCRdb recomputed calls from the immunoSEQ multiplex PCR reads with MiXCR, one row per CDR3 protein. Of about 300,000 distinct CDR3 sequences listed, about 85% are singletons.

The source material was CD8+ T cells from PBMCs. The sequence was collected from a human donor with multiple sclerosis. V gene TRBV20-1 combines with J gene TRBJ2-7, with TRBD2 matching over 9 bases. The DNA for the CDR3 is TGCAGTGCGACCCGACTAGCGGAGGGCGTTATTCTCTCCTACGAGCAGTACTTC. Translated, it gives CSATRLAEGVILSYEQYF.